Sequencing of this TCR beta chain was carried out in a study of persistence of HIV-infected CD4 T cells. The libraries were made with immunoSEQ version 4 in survey mode. Measured with immunoSEQ multiplex PCR; TCRdb has only the in-frame clones, and not every one. The table lists around 35,000 clones, 75% to 90% of them singletons, with roughly 0.97% in the top ten. Germline V lookup: CDR1 SNHLY, CDR2 FYNNEI. This CDR3 is 13 amino acids long. Trimming at V came to 8 bases and at J to 6 bases, leaving 7 bases not matched to a gene. This clone has more than one count but fewer than ten. The antigen is unknown. The stimulus was an HIV-1 Gag 15-mer peptide pool, about 1 ug/peptide/mL. CD40L-negative CD69-negative CD45RO-high memory CD4+ T cells were sorted as populations depleted of antigen-responding cells.

The sequence was obtained from an adult with HIV. The donor label of this sample is uncertain. The sample was cultured CD4+ T cells from PBMCs, taken from a patient who received antiretroviral therapy. The V and J genes are TRBV2 and TRBJ2-1, with 7 bases that match TRBD1. The CDR3 reads CASVQGRFNEQFF. The CDR3 bases are TGTGCCAGCGTACAGGGGAGATTCAATGAGCAGTTCTTC.